A single sample is the source of the 15 T cell receptor beta chains below, sequenced in a study of blood T cells in healthy people across ages. Primers used in a second PCR of about 7 to 12 cycles were a sample-barcoded 5' primer and a J-beta primer mix. TCRdb called the 5' RACE reads again in MiXCR, with one record for every CDR3 protein. The sample lists some 1.8 million distinct CDR3 sequences; roughly two fifths were seen once. Sequencing was performed on blood. These receptors were obtained from a human donor in good health.

This clonotype was counted many times. This rearrangement joins TRBV29-1 to TRBJ2-3; D gene unclear. The germline gives CDR1 SQVTM, CDR2 ANQGSEA. V was trimmed by 0 bases and J by 6 bases, leaving 13 bases between them. This CDR3 comprises 14 residues. Written as DNA, the CDR3 is TGCAGCGTTGAAGAGCCGATGAGTCCGGATACGCAGTATTTT. Its protein is CSVEEPMSPDTQYF.

J is TRBJ2-1 and V is TRBV20-1; TRBD2 matches at 13 bases. Per the germline V gene, CDR1 is DFQATT and CDR2 is SNEGSKA (reference sequence). This CDR3 has 19 amino acids. The ends lost 6 bases at V and 6 bases at J; junction bases unmatched: 20. The CDR3 is CSATRVGGTSGTSANEQFF. The CDR3 DNA reads TGCAGTGCGACAAGAGTCGGGGGGACTAGCGGGACCTCTGCCAATGAGCAGTTCTTC.

This clonotype was detected only a few times. The chain combines TRBV2 with TRBJ1-4; D might be TRBD1 (6 bases). Trimming took 7 bases from V and 8 from J, leaving 11 bases between them. Germline loops: CDR1 SNHLY, CDR2 FYNNEI. This CDR3 contains 12 residues. The CDR3 DNA reads TGTGCCAGCACAGGGGTTGAAGAAAAACTGTTTTTT. The encoded protein is CASTGVEEKLFF.

V usage is TRBV28 and J usage is TRBJ2-5; D is perhaps TRBD2 (5 bases). CDR1 and CDR2 (germline): MDHEN, SYDVKM. This CDR3 is 14 amino acids long. Trimming left V 5 bases short and J 4 bases short, with 14 bases between. CDR3 amino acids: CASSANKGVETQYF. The CDR3 coding sequence is TGTGCCAGCAGTGCCAACAAGGGAGTAGAGACCCAGTACTTC. Combining the CDR3 with reference TRBV28 and TRBJ2-5 gives the whole variable domain DVKVTQSSRYLVKRTGEKVFLECVQDMDHENMFWYRQDPGLGLRLIYFSYDVKMKEKGDIPEGYSVSREKKERFSLILESASTNQTSMYLCASSANKGVETQYFGPGTRLLVL.

In its sample, this clonotype was seen many times. The rearrangement joins TRBV12-3 or TRBV12-4 to TRBJ2-5; TRBD2 is a possible D gene (6 bases). CDR3 size: 12 residues. The ends were cut back, 7 bases at V and 5 bases at J, with 11 bases in the middle. The CDR3 region is CASTSGEETQYF. The CDR3 nucleotides read TGTGCCAGCACCTCGGGGGAGGAGACCCAGTACTTC.

The chain carries TRBV28 and TRBJ2-7; TRBD1 matches 9 bases. Germline CDR1 and CDR2: MDHEN and SYDVKM. This CDR3 contains 18 residues. V gave up 4 bases and J gave up 4 bases; unmatched junction bases: 17. This CDR3 is CASSSTALGGQGGYEQYF. The CDR3 DNA sequence: TGTGCCAGCAGTTCGACGGCGTTAGGGGGACAGGGCGGGTACGAGCAGTACTTC.

The gene calls are TRBV6-6 and TRBJ2-3, with 8 positions matching TRBD2. Germline CDR1 reads MNHNY; CDR2 reads SVGAGI (reference sequence). The J segment lost 5 bases and the V segment lost 5 bases, leaving 9 bases of the junction unmatched. This CDR3 region has 15 residues. CDR3 nucleotide sequence: TGTGCCAGCAGTCGCCCCGGGGGGGGAAGAGATACGCAGTATTTT. This translates into CASSRPGGGRDTQYF.

V gene TRBV5-5 combines with J gene TRBJ2-2, with D tentatively TRBD2 (6 bases). Germline V gives CDR1 SGHKS, CDR2 YYEKEE (reference sequence). The CDR3 runs 16 residues. Trimming left V 3 bases short and J 0 bases short, with 12 bases between. In DNA, the CDR3 is TGTGCCAGCAGCTACCGGGACTTTGCGAACACCGGGGAGCTGTTTTTT. Amino acid sequence: CASSYRDFANTGELFF.

This clonotype has more than one count but fewer than ten. The genes are TRBV27 and TRBJ1-1; possibly TRBD1 for D (5 bases). The CDR3 is 16 residues long. Germline V CDR1 and CDR2: MNHEY, SMNVEV (reference sequence). V dropped 6 bases and J dropped 6 bases, with 23 bases sitting between them. The chain's CDR3 is CASSPLRGEGYAEAFF. The CDR3 coding sequence is TGTGCCAGCAGCCCCCTCCGAGGGGAGGGTTACGCTGAAGCTTTCTTT.

The chain combines TRBV4-1 with TRBJ1-2, with a tentative D call TRBD1 (5 bases). Germline CDR1 MGHRA, CDR2 YSYEKL. Deletions cut 1 base from V and 6 bases from J, with 15 bases between. This CDR3 region has 15 residues. The CDR3 sequence is CASSQVKGIDHGYTF. The CDR3 nucleotides are TGCGCCAGCAGCCAAGTCAAGGGGATAGACCATGGCTACACCTTC.

The chain joins TRBV7-3 to TRBJ2-2; a possible D gene is TRBD1 (5 bases). From germline, CDR1 is SGHTA and CDR2 FQGTGA. The ends were cut back, 7 bases at V and 1 base at J, with 19 bases in the middle. This CDR3 is 17 amino acids long. The CDR3 region is CASTRKVDTKNTGELFF. The CDR3 DNA follows: TGTGCCAGCACCCGGAAGGTGGACACCAAGAACACCGGGGAGCTGTTTTTT.

The chain has TRBV24-1 and TRBJ2-1; D ambiguous. CDR1 is KGHDR and CDR2 is SFDVKD in the germline V gene. V was pared by 6 bases and J by 13 bases, with 24 bases between. The CDR3 has 15 amino acids. Written as DNA, the CDR3 is TGTGCCACCAGTCCCCCGGACGCAGTAACCCTCGTACAGTTCTTC. As protein: CATSPPDAVTLVQFF.

The CDR3 DNA is TGTGCCAGCAGCCCTGGGGGACAGCGCACAGATACGCAGTATTTT. This codes for CASSPGGQRTDTQYF. This rearrangement joins TRBV28 to TRBJ2-3; 7 bases line up with TRBD1. The CDR3 runs 15 residues. The V and J ends lost 6 bases and 1 base, in that order; junction bases with no gene match: 7. Per germline, CDR1 MDHEN and CDR2 SYDVKM.

The CDR3 sequence: CASTTATEAFF. The CDR3 coding sequence is TGTGCCAGCACCACGGCCACTGAAGCTTTCTTT. The chain carries TRBV7-8 and TRBJ1-1; D ambiguous. CDR3 length: 11 residues. The V and J ends lost 7 bases and 4 bases respectively, with 7 bases between them. Germline-derived CDR1 and CDR2 are SGHVS and FQNEAQ.

This clonotype came up a few times. CDR3 DNA sequence: TGCGCCAGCAGCGACATCCGGGATGAGCAGTTCTTC. Protein: CASSDIRDEQFF. The gene calls are TRBV5-1 and TRBJ2-1; D remains ambiguous. V shed 4 bases and J shed 8 bases, with 10 bases lying between them. The CDR3 has 12 residues. Germline CDR1 is SGHRS and CDR2 is YFSETQ.